The clone carrying this T cell receptor beta chain was seen at least ten times. Its specificity is unknown. The source of the sample is a study of identical twins. CDR1 and CDR2 (germline): DFQATT, SNEGSKA (reference sequence). This CDR3 is built from 11 residues. TCRdb re-called the 5' RACE reads through MiXCR, storing one row per CDR3 protein. The repertoire consists of approximately 220,000 distinct CDR3 sequences, with roughly a tenth occurring once and the leading ten covering around 5.1%. General study findings and limits: Its conclusions, products of cross-sectional statistical analysis, did not come from following the same donors. An excess of low generation probability was shown by twin-shared out-of-frame alpha sequences. The presence of invariant MAIT and iNKT cells could partly confound analyses of zero-insertion sequences. Within beta out-of-frame sequences, the excess sharing observed between twins was weaker.

The TCR originated in a woman between 18 and 30 years old in good health. The chain recombines TRBV20-1 with TRBJ2-5; D gene unclear. The sequenced sample consisted of memory (CD45RO+) T cells sorted from blood. CDR3 residues: CGWAPQETQYF. CDR3 coding DNA: TGCGGATGGGCGCCGCAAGAGACCCAGTACTTC.